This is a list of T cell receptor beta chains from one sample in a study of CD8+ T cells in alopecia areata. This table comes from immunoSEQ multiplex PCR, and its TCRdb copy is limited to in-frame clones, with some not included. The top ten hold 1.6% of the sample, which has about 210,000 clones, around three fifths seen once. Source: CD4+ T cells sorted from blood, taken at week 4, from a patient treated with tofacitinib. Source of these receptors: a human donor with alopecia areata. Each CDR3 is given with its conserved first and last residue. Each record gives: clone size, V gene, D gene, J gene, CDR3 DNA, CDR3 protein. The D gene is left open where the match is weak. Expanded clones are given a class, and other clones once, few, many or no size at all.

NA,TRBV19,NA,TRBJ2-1,TGTGCCAGTAGTGGGGGAATTCGAGAGATGAATGAGCAGTTCTTC,CASSGGIREMNEQFF
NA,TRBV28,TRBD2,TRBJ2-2,TGTGCCAGCAGGGCGGGACTAGCGGCCGGGGAGCTGTTTTTT,CASRAGLAAGELFF
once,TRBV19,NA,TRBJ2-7,TGTGCCAGTAGTATCAGGGTAATGAGTTCCGAGCAGTACTTC,CASSIRVMSSEQYF
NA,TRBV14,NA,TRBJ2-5,TGTGCCAGCAGCCCGCCGACAGGACAAGAGACCCAGTACTTC,CASSPPTGQETQYF
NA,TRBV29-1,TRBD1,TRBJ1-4,TGCAGCGTTCGGGACAGGGAAAATGAAAAACTGTTTTTT,CSVRDRENEKLFF
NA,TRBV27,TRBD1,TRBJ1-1,TGTGCCAGCAGTCGCAGACAGGGGATCACTGAAGCTTTCTTT,CASSRRQGITEAFF
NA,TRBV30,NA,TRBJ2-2,TGTGCCTGGAGGAGGACTGCGAACACCGGGGAGCTGTTTTTT,CAWRRTANTGELFF
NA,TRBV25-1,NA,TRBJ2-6,TGTGCCAGCAGTGAATTGGCTGGGGCCAACGTCCTGACTTTC,CASSELAGANVLTF
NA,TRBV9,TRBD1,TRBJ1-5,TGTGCCAGCAGCGAAACCGGGACAGGGGATCAGCCCCAGCATTTT,CASSETGTGDQPQHF
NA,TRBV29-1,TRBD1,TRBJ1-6,TGCAGCGTTAAAAACTCAGGGGGCGATTCACCCCTCCACTTT,CSVKNSGGDSPLHF
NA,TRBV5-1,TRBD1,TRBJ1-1,TGCGCCAGCAGCTTAAACCCAGGGACAGTCAACACTGAAGCTTTCTTT,CASSLNPGTVNTEAFF
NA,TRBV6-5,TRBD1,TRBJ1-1,TGTGCCAGCAGTTACTCCTATGACAGGGGGCGACCTGCCGACTTT,CASSYSYDRGRPADF
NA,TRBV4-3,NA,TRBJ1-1,TGCGCCAGCAGCCAGTGGGGGGGCGGAGGGACTGAAGCTTTCTTT,CASSQWGGGGTEAFF
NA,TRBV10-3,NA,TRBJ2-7,TGTGCCAGTTCCCCAACCGAGCAGTACTTC,CASSPTEQYF
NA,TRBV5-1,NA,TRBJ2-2,TGCGCCAGCAGCTCAAGGGTAGATCTCACCGGGGAGCTGTTTTTT,CASSSRVDLTGELFF